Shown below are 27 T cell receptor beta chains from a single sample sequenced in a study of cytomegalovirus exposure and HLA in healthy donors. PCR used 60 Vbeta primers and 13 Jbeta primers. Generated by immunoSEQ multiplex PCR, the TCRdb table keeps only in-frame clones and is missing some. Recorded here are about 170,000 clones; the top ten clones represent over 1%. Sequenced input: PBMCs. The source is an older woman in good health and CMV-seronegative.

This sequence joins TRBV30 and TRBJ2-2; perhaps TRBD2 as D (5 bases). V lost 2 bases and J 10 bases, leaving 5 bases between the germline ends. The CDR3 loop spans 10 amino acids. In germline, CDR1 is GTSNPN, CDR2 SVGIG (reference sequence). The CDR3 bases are TGTGCCTGGAGTCGGGAGGAGCTGTTTTTT. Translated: CAWSREELFF.

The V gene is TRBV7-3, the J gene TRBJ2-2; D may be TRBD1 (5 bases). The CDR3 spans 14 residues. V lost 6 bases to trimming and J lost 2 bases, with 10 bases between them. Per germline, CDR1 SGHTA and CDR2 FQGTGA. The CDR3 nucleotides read TGTGCCAGCAGACCGACAGCAAACACCGGGGAGCTGTTTTTT. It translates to CASRPTANTGELFF.

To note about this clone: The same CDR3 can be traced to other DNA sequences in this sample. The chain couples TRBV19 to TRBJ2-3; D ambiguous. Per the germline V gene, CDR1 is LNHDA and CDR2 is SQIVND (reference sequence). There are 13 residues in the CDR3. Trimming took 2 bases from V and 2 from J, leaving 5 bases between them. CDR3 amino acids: CASSIPYTDTQYF. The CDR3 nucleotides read TGTGCCAGTAGTATACCTTACACAGATACGCAGTATTTT.

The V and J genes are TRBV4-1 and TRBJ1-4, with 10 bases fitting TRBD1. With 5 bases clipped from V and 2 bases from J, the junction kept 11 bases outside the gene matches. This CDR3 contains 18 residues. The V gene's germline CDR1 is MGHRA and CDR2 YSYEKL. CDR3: CASSVIPRTGGTNEKLFF. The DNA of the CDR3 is TGCGCCAGCAGCGTCATACCAAGGACAGGGGGGACTAATGAAAAACTGTTTTTT.

CDR3 protein: CASSQTGQSNEKLFF. CDR3 bases: TGTGCCAGCAGTCAAACGGGACAAAGTAATGAAAAACTGTTTTTT. The chain uses TRBV27 and TRBJ1-4, with TRBD1 as a possible D gene (6 bases). The CDR3 has 15 residues. V lost 5 bases and J lost 4, with 14 bases in between. Germline V gene lookup returns CDR1 MNHEY and CDR2 SMNVEV (reference sequence).

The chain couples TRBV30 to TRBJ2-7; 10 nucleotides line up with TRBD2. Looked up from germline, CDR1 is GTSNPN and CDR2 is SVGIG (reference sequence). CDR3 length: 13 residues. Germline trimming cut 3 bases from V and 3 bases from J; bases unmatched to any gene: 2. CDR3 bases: TGTGCCTGGAGAGGACTAGCGGACTACGAGCAGTACTTC. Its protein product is CAWRGLADYEQYF.

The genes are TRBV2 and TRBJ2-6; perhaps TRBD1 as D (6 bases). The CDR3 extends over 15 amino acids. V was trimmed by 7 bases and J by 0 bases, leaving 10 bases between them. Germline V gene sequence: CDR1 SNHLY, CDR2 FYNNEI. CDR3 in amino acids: CASMTGPSGANVLTF. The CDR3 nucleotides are TGTGCCAGCATGACAGGTCCCTCTGGGGCCAACGTCCTGACTTTC.

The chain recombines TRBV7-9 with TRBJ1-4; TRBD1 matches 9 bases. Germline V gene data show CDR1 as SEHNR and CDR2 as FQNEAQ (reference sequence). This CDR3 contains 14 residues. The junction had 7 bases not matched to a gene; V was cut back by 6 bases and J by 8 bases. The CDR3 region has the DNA TGTGCCAGCAGACCACAGGGGGCAAGGGAAAAACTGTTTTTT. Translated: CASRPQGAREKLFF.

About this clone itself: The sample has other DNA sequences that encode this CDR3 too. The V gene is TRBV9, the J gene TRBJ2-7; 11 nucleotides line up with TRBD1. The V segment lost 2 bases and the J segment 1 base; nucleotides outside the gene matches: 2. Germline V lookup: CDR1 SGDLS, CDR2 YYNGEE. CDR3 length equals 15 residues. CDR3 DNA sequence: TGTGCCAGCAGCGTTGGGACAGGGGGGTCCTACGAGCAGTACTTC. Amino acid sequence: CASSVGTGGSYEQYF.

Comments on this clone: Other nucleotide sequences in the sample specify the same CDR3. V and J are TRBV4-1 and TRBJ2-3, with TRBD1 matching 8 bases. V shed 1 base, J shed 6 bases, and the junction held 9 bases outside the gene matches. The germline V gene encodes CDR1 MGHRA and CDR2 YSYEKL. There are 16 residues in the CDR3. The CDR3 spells CASSQVGQGVTDTQYF. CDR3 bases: TGCGCCAGCAGCCAAGTTGGACAGGGAGTCACGGATACGCAGTATTTT.

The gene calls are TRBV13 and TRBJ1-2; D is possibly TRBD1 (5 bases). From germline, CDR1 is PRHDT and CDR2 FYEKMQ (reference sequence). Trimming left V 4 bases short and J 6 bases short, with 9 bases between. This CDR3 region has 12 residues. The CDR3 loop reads CASSSVTDGYTF. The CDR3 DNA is TGTGCCAGCAGCTCCGTGACAGATGGCTACACCTTC.

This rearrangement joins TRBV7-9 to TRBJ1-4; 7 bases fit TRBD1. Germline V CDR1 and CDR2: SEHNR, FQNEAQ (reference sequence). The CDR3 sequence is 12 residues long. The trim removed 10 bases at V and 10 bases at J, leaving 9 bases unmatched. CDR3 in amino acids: CATTGDRIKLFF. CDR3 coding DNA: TGTGCCACCACAGGGGACCGGATAAAACTGTTTTTT. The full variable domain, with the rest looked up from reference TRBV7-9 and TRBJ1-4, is DTGVSQNPRHKITKRGQNVTFRCDPISEHNRLYWYRQTLGQGPEFLTYFQNEAQLEKSRLLSDRFSAERPKGSFSTLEIQRTEQGDSAMYLCATTGDRIKLFFGSGTQLSVL.

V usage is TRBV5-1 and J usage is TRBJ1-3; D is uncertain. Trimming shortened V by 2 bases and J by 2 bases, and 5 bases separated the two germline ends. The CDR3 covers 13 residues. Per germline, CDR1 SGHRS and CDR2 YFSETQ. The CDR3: CASSFIPGNTIYF. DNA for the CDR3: TGCGCCAGCAGCTTTATTCCTGGAAACACCATATATTTT.

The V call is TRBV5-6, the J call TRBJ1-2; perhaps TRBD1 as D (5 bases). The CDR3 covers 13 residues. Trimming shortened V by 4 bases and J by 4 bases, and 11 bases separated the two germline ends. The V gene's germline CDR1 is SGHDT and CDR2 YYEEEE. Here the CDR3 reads CASSPWGGYGYTF. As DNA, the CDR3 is TGTGCCAGCAGCCCGTGGGGGGGCTATGGCTACACCTTC.

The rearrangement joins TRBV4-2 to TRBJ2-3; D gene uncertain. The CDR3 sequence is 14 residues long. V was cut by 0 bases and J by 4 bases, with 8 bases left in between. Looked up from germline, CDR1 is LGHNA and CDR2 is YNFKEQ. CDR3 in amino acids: CASSQERVADTQYF. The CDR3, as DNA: TGTGCCAGCAGCCAAGAGAGAGTCGCAGATACGCAGTATTTT.

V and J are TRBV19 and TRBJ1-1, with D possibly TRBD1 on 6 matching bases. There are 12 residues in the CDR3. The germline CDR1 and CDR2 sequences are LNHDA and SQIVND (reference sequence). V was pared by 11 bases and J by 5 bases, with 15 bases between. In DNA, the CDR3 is TGTGCCTGCCAGGGAGGGGGGACTGAAGCTTTCTTT. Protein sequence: CACQGGGTEAFF.

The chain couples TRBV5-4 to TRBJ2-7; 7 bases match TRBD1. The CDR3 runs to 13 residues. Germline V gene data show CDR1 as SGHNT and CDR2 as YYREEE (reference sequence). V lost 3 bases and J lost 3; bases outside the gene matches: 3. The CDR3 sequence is CASSSDRDYEQYF. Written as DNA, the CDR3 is TGTGCCAGCAGCTCCGACAGGGACTACGAGCAGTACTTC.

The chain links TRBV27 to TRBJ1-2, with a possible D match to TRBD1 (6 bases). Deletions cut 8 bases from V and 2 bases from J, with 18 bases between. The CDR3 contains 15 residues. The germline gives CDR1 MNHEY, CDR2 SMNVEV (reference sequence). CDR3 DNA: TGTGCCAGCCGCAGGGGCGCCAACATGAACTATGGCTACACCTTC. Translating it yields CASRRGANMNYGYTF.

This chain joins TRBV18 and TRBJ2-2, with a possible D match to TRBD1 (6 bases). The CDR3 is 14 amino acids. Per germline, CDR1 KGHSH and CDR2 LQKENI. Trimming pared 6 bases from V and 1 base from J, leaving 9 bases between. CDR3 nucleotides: TGTGCCAGCTCCCCGGACAGGAACACCGGGGAGCTGTTTTTT. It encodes CASSPDRNTGELFF.

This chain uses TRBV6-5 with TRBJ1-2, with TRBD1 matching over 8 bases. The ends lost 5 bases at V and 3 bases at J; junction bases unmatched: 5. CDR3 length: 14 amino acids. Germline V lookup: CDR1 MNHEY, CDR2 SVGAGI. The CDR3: CASSRSGGDYGYTF. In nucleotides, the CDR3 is TGTGCCAGCAGTAGATCAGGGGGCGACTATGGCTACACCTTC.

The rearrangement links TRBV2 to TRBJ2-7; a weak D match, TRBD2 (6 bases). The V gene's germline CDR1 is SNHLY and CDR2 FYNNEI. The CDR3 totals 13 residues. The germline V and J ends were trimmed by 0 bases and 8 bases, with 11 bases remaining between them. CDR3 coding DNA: TGTGCCAGCAGTGAAGCTTGGGACTCGCAGCAGTACTTC. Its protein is CASSEAWDSQQYF. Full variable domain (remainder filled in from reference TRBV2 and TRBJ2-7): EPEVTQTPSHQVTQMGQEVILRCVPISNHLYFYWYRQILGQKVEFLVSFYNNEISEKSEIFDDQFSVERPDGSNFTLKIRSTKLEDSAMYFCASSEAWDSQQYFGPGTRLTVT.

The CDR3 loop is CASSLEEQGRDTQYF. CDR3 nucleotides: TGTGCCAGCAGCTTAGAGGAACAGGGACGAGATACGCAGTATTTT. The chain employs TRBV7-9 and TRBJ2-3; D possibly corresponds to TRBD1 (6 bases). Trimming took off 1 base at V and 5 bases at J, with 13 bases between the two ends. Per the germline V gene, CDR1 is SEHNR and CDR2 is FQNEAQ (reference sequence). The CDR3 extends over 15 amino acids.

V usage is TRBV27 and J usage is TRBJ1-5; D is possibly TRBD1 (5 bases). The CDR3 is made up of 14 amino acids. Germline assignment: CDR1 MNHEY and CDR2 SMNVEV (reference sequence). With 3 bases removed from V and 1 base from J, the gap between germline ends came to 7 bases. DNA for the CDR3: TGTGCCAGCAGTTTCAGGGTGAGCAATCAGCCCCAGCATTTT. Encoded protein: CASSFRVSNQPQHF.

The CDR3 loop reads CASRSRQGDQPQHF. CDR3 DNA: TGTGCCAGCAGATCTCGACAGGGTGATCAGCCCCAGCATTTT. The chain has TRBV6-6 and TRBJ1-5, with 7 bases that match TRBD1. Looked up from germline, CDR1 is MNHNY and CDR2 is SVGAGI (reference sequence). Unmatched junction bases numbered 7, after V lost 6 bases and J lost 5 bases. The CDR3 totals 14 residues.

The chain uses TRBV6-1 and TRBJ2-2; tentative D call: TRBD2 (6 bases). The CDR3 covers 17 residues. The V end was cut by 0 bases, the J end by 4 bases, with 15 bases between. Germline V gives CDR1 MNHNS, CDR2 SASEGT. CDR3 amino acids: CASSEALGRRGTGELFF. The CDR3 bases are TGTGCCAGCAGTGAAGCGCTAGGCCGGAGGGGCACCGGGGAGCTGTTTTTT.

In nucleotides, the CDR3 is TGTGCCAGCAGTACCGCGGGATCACCCCTCCACTTT. The encoded protein is CASSTAGSPLHF. The chain carries TRBV27 and TRBJ1-6; the D is unclear. Between the trimmed V and J ends, which lost 5 bases and 10 bases, there was a span of 9 bases. This CDR3 is built from 12 residues. CDR1 is MNHEY and CDR2 is SMNVEV in the germline V gene (reference sequence).

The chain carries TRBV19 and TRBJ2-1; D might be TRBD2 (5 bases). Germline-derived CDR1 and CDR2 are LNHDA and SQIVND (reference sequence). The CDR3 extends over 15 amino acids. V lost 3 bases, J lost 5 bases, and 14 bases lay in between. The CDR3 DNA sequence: TGTGCCAGTAGTATCGTGGTGAGGGTGCACAATGAGCAGTTCTTC. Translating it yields CASSIVVRVHNEQFF.